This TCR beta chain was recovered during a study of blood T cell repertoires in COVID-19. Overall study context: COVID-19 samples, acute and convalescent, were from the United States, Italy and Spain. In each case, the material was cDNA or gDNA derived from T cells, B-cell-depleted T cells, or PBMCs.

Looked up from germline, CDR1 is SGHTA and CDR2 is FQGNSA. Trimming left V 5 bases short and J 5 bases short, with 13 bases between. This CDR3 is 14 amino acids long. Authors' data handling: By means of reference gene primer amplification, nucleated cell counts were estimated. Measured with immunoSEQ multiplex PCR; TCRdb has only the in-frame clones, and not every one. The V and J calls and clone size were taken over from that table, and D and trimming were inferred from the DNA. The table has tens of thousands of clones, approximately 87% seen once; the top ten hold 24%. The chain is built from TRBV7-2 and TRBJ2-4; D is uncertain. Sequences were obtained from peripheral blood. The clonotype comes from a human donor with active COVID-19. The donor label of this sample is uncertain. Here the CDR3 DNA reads TGTGCCAGCAGCCACGAGCCTGAGGAAAACATTCAGTACTTC. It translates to CASSHEPEENIQYF.